A selection of T cell receptor beta chains follows, all from one sample in a study of cytomegalovirus exposure and HLA in healthy donors. Here immunoSEQ multiplex PCR was the method, and the copy in TCRdb shows in-frame clones only, minus some. This table has approximately 90,000 clones, about 78% appearing once. Sequenced input: PBMCs. The receptors originated from a man aged 35 to 55 in good health and CMV-seronegative. CDR3s include the opening cysteine and the closing phenylalanine or tryptophan. A D gene is named only where the DNA matches it firmly. Rows give clone size only sometimes, using once, few, many, or a class for an expanded clone.

j_call	d_call	clone_size	v_call	cdr3_aa	cdr3_nt
TRBJ2-2	TRBD2	-	TRBV29-1	CSVASGLRTGELFF	TGCAGCGTGGCTAGCGGACTACGCACCGGGGAGCTGTTTTTT
TRBJ2-5	-	-	TRBV6-6	CASSSETGPQETQYF	TGTGCCAGCAGTTCTGAGACAGGACCACAAGAGACCCAGTACTTC
TRBJ2-3	TRBD1	few	TRBV5-4	CASSPYQTGTDTQYF	TGTGCCAGCAGCCCATACCAAACCGGGACAGACACGCAGTATTTT
TRBJ2-7	-	-	TRBV5-4	CASSPRRGSYEQYF	TGTGCCAGCAGCCCCAGACGGGGATCCTACGAGCAGTACTTC
TRBJ2-1	TRBD2	-	TRBV2	CASSASGGDNEQFF	TGTGCCAGCAGTGCTAGCGGGGGGGATAATGAGCAGTTCTTC
TRBJ2-1	-	-	TRBV28	CASRTVNEQFF	TGTGCCAGCAGGACAGTCAATGAGCAGTTCTTC
TRBJ2-7	-	-	TRBV30	CAWDRGRGYEQYF	TGTGCCTGGGATCGGGGCAGGGGATACGAGCAGTACTTC
TRBJ1-2	-	many	TRBV7-9	CASSLGTSGYGYTF	TGTGCCAGCAGCTTAGGAACTTCGGGCTATGGCTACACCTTC
TRBJ1-2	-	-	TRBV29-1	CSVLGNNYGYTF	TGCAGCGTTCTAGGAAACAACTATGGCTACACCTTC
TRBJ2-7	TRBD1	few	TRBV13	CASSLGGQGIGEQYF	TGTGCCAGCAGCTTAGGGGGACAGGGGATTGGCGAGCAGTACTTC
TRBJ2-1	TRBD2	-	TRBV30	CAWTPGAGGLNEQFF	TGTGCCTGGACCCCGGGAGCGGGGGGGCTGAATGAGCAGTTCTTC
TRBJ2-5	TRBD1	-	TRBV29-1	CSGRTGGLETQYF	TGCAGCGGGAGGACAGGGGGATTGGAGACCCAGTACTTC
TRBJ1-5	-	-	TRBV7-8	CASSLVGGSGNQPQHF	TGTGCCAGCAGCTTAGTCGGGGGAAGCGGCAATCAGCCCCAGCATTTT
TRBJ1-2	TRBD1	medium-sized	TRBV5-4	CASSRPTGAPANYGYTF	TGTGCCAGCAGCCGTCCCACAGGGGCGCCCGCTAACTATGGCTACACCTTC
TRBJ2-5	-	-	TRBV19	CASRNQGQETQYF	TGTGCCAGTAGAAATCAGGGCCAAGAGACCCAGTACTTC
TRBJ2-5	TRBD2	few	TRBV29-1	CSGRGTSGEETQYF	TGCAGCGGACGCGGGACTAGCGGGGAAGAGACCCAGTACTTC
TRBJ2-7	-	-	TRBV6-5	CASSRGEDGEYEQYF	TGTGCCAGCAGCCGGGGAGAAGATGGGGAATACGAGCAGTACTTC
TRBJ2-7	TRBD1	-	TRBV13	CASSRPGTDSYEQYF	TGTGCCAGCAGCCGTCCTGGGACAGACTCCTACGAGCAGTACTTC
TRBJ1-4	-	-	TRBV10-3	CAIQPGGEEKLFF	TGTGCCATCCAACCGGGGGGAGAGGAAAAACTGTTTTTT
TRBJ2-1	-	-	TRBV30	CASNTGTGESYEQFF	TGTGCCAGTAATACCGGGACTGGGGAGAGCTATGAGCAGTTCTTC
TRBJ2-2	TRBD1	-	TRBV9	CASSVEDRGTGELFF	TGTGCCAGCAGCGTAGAGGACAGGGGCACCGGGGAGCTGTTTTTT
TRBJ1-5	-	-	TRBV6-1	CASSGTPRGQPQHF	TGTGCCAGCAGTGGGACTCCCCGGGGGCAGCCCCAGCATTTT
TRBJ2-3	-	-	TRBV7-8	CASSLQSGKADTQYF	TGTGCCAGCAGCTTGCAGTCAGGAAAGGCAGATACGCAGTATTTT